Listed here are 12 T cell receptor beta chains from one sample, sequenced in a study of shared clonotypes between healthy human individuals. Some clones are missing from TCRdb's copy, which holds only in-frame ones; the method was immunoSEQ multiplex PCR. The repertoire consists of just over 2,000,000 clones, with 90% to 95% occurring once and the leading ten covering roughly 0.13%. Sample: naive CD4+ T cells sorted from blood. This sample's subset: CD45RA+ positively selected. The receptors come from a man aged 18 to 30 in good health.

CDR3 region: CASTKSGTGDYEQYF. The CDR3 nucleotides read TGTGCCAGCACCAAGTCCGGGACAGGGGATTACGAGCAGTACTTC. The chain is built from TRBV28 and TRBJ2-7, with 10 bases that match TRBD1. Germline CDR1 reads MDHEN; CDR2 reads SYDVKM. The CDR3 has 15 residues. Unmatched junction bases numbered 10, after V lost 7 bases and J lost 4 bases.

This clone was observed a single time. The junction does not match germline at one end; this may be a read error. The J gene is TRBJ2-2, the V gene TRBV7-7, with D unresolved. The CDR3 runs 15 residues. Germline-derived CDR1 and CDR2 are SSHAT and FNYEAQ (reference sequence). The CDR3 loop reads CASSPSPGNTGELFF. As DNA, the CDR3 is TGTGCTAGCAGCCCTTCGCCAGGGAACACCGGGGAGCTGTTTTTT.

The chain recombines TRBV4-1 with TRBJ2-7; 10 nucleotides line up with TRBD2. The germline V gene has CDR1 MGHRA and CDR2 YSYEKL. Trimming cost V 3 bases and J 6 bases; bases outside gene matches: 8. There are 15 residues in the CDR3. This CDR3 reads CASSHETLAGVEQYF. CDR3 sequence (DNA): TGCGCCAGCAGCCACGAGACCCTAGCGGGAGTCGAGCAGTACTTC.

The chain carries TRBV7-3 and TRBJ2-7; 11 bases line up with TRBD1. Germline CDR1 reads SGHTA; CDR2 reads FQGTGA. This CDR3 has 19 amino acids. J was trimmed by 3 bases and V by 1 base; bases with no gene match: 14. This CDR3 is CASSLRGWSTGTGGYEQYF. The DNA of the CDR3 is TGTGCCAGCAGCTTAAGAGGTTGGTCGACTGGGACAGGGGGCTACGAGCAGTACTTC. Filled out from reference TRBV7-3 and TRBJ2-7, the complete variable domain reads GAGVSQTPSNKVTEKGKYVELRCDPISGHTALYWYRQSLGQGPEFLIYFQGTGAADDSGLPNDRFFAVRPEGSVSTLKIQRTERGDSAVYLCASSLRGWSTGTGGYEQYFGPGTRLTVT.

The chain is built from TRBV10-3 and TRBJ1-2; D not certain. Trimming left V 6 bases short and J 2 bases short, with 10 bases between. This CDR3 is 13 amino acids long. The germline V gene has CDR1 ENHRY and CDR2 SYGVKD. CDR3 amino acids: CAIRESANYGYTF. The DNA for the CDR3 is TGTGCCATCAGGGAATCAGCAAACTATGGCTACACCTTC.

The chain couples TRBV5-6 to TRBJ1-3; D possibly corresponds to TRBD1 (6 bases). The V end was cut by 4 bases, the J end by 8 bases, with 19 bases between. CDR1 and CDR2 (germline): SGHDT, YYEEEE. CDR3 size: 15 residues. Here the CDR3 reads CASSAVQGIVHTIYF. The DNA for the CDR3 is TGTGCCAGCAGCGCCGTACAGGGTATCGTGCACACCATATATTTT. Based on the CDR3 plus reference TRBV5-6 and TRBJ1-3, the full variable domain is DAGVTQSPTHLIKTRGQQVTLRCSPKSGHDTVSWYQQALGQGPQFIFQYYEEEERQRGNFPDRFSGHQFPNYSSELNVNALLLGDSALYLCASSAVQGIVHTIYFGEGSWLTVV.

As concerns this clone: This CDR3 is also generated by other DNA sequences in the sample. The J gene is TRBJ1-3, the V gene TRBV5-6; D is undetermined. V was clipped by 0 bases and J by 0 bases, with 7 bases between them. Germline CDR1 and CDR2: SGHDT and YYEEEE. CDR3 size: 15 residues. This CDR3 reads CASSLVGSSGNTIYF. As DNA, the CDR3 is TGTGCCAGCAGCTTGGTAGGGAGCTCTGGAAACACCATATATTTT.

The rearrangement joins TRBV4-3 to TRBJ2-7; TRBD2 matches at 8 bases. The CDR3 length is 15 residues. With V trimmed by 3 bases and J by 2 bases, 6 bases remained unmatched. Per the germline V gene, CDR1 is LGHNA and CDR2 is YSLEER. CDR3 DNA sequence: TGCGCCAGCAGCCAGGGGATGGGACTAGCCTACGAGCAGTACTTC. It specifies CASSQGMGLAYEQYF.

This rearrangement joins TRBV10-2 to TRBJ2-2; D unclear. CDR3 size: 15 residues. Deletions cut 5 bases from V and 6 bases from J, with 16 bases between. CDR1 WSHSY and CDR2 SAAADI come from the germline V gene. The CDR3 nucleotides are TGCGCCAGCAGTTTTGCCCCCCCAGTTCCCGGGGAGCTGTTTTTT. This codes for CASSFAPPVPGELFF.

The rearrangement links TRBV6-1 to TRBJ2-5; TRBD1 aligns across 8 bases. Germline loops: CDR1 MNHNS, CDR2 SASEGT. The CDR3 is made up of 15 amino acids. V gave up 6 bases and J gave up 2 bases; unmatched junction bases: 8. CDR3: CASSHGQGLQETQYF. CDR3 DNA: TGTGCCAGCAGCCACGGACAGGGTCTTCAAGAGACCCAGTACTTC.

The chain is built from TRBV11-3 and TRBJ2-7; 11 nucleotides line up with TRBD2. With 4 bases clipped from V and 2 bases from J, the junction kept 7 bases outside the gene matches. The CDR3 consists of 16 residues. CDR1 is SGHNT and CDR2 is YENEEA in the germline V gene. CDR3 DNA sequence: TGTGCCAGCAGCTCCCGGGGACTAGCGGATACCTACGAGCAGTACTTC. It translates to CASSSRGLADTYEQYF.

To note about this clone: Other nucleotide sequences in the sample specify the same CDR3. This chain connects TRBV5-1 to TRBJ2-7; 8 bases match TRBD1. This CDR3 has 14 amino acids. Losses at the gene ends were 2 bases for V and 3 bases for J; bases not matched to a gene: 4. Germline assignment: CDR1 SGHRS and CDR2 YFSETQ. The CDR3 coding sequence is TGCGCCAGCAGCTTATCAGGGGGCAGCTACGAGCAGTACTTC. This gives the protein CASSLSGGSYEQYF.